This T cell receptor (beta chain) was captured in a study of T-cell reconstitution after alpha-beta-depleted transplantation in children. Study-level results: Surviving recipient T cells and thymic progenitors produced the high day-60 TCRbeta diversity seen in some patients. After one year, T-cell counts and TCRbeta diversity mostly came from new T cells. Several hundred expanded graft clones reportedly were the source of alpha-beta T cells about two months after transplant.

This clonotype was observed a few times. The antigen is not known. Library preparation (for TCRbeta) was performed with unique molecular identifiers. TCRdb recomputed calls from the PCR reads with MiXCR, one row per CDR3 protein. Here the sample spans around 90,000 distinct CDR3 sequences, around a sixth being singletons. Germline V lookup: CDR1 ENHRY, CDR2 SYGVKD. Trimming removed 6 bases from V and 8 bases from J, with 10 bases in between. The CDR3 spans 11 residues. V and J are TRBV10-3 and TRBJ1-2; D ambiguous. This specimen consisted of PBMCs, mostly from graft donor cells, obtained 180 days after TCRalphabeta/CD19-depleted stem cell transplant. This receptor was taken from a male patient between 2 and 15 years old who had a stem cell transplant for acute lymphoblastic leukemia, so the T cells may come from the graft donor. The chain's CDR3 is CAIRTAWGYTF. The CDR3 coding sequence is TGTGCCATCAGGACGGCCTGGGGCTACACCTTC.